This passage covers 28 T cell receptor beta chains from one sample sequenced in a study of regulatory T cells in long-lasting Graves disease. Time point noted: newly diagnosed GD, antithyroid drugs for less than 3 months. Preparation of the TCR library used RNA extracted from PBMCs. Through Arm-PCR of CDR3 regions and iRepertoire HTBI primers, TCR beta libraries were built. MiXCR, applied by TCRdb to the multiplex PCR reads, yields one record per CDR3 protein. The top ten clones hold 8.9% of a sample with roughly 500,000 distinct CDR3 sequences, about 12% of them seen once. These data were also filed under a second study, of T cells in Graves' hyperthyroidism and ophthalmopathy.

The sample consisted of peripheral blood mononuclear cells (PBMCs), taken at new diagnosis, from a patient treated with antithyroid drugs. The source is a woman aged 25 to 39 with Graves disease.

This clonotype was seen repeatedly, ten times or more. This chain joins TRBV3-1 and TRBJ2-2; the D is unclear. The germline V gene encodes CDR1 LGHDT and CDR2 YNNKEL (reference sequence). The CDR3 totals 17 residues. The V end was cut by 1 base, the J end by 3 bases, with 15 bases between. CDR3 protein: CASSQARAQWDTGELFF. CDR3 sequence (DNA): TGTGCCAGCAGCCAAGCCCGGGCCCAGTGGGACACCGGGGAGCTGTTTTTT. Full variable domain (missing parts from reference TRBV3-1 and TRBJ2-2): DTAVSQTPKYLVTQMGNDKSIKCEQNLGHDTMYWYKQDSKKFLKIMFSYNNKELIINETVPNRFSPKSPDKAHLNLHINSLELGDSAVYFCASSQARAQWDTGELFFGEGSRLTVL.

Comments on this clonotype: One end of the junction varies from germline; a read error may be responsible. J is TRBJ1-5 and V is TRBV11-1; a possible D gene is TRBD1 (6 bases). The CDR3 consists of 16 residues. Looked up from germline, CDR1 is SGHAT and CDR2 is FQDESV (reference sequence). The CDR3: CASSQGRGARNQPQHF. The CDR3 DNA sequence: TGCGCCAGCAGCCAAGGTCGGGGGGCGAGAAATCAGCCCCAGCATTTT.

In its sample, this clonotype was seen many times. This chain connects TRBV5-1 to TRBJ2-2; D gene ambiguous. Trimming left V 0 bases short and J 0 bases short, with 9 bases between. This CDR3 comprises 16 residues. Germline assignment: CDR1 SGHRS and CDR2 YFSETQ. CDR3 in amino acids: CASSLAVSPNTGELFF. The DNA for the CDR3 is TGCGCCAGCAGCTTGGCCGTTAGTCCGAACACCGGGGAGCTGTTTTTT.

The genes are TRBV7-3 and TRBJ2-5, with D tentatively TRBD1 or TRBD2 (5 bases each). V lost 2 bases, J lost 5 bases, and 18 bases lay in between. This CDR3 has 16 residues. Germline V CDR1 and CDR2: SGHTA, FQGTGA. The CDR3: CASSLGGGEVGETQYF. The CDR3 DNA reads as TGTGCCAGCAGCTTAGGGGGTGGAGAGGTCGGGGAGACCCAGTACTTC.

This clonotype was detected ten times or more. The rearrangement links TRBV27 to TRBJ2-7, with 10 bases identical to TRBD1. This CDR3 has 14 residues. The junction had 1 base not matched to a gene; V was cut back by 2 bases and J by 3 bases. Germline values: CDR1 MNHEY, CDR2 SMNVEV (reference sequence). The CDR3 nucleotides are TGTGCCAGCAGTTTAGGGGACAGGGGCTACGAGCAGTACTTC. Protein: CASSLGDRGYEQYF.

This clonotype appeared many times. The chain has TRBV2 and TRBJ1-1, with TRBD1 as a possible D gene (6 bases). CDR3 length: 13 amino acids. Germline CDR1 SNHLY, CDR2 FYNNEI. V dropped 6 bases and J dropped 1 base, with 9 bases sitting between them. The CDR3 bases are TGTGCCAGCAGAGAGACAGGGAACACTGAAGCTTTCTTT. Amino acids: CASRETGNTEAFF.

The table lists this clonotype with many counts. The CDR3 DNA follows: TGTGCCAGCAGTACAAGGACTAGCGGGAGGGGCAATGAGCAGTTCTTC. Translation gives CASSTRTSGRGNEQFF. The rearrangement links TRBV12-3 or TRBV12-4 to TRBJ2-1, with 15 positions matching TRBD2. CDR3 size: 16 residues. V lost 5 bases, J lost 6 bases, and 5 bases stayed unmatched.

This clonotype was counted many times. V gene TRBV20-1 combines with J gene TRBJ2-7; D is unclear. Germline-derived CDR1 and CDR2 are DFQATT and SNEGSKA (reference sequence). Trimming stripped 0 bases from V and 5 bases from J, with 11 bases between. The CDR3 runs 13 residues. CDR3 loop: CSARDLKDHEQYF. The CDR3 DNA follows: TGCAGTGCTAGAGATCTGAAGGACCACGAGCAGTACTTC.

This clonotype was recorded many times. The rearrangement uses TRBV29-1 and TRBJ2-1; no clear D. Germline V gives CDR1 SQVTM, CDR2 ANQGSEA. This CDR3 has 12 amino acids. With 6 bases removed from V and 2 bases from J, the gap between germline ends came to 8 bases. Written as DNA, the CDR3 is TGCAGCGTGGTACCGACCTACAATGAGCAGTTCTTC. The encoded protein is CSVVPTYNEQFF.

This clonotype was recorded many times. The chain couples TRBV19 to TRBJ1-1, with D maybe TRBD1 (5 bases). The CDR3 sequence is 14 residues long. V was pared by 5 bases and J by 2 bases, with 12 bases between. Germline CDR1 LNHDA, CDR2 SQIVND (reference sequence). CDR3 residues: CASSPGTLNTEAFF. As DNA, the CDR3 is TGTGCCAGTAGTCCCGGGACGCTTAACACTGAAGCTTTCTTT.

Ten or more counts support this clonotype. The CDR3 sequence is CASSITSGLVSETQYF. In DNA form, the CDR3 reads TGTGCCAGTAGTATAACTTCAGGACTAGTCAGCGAGACCCAGTACTTC. The V and J genes are TRBV19 and TRBJ2-5, with TRBD2 matching over 7 bases. This CDR3 comprises 16 residues. With 2 bases clipped from V and 5 bases from J, the junction kept 11 bases outside the gene matches. Germline V gene sequence: CDR1 LNHDA, CDR2 SQIVND (reference sequence).

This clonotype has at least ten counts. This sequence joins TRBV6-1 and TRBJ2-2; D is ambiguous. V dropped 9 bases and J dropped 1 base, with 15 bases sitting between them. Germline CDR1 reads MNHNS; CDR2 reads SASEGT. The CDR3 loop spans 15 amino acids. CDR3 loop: CASRTLRENTGELFF. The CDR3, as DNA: TGTGCCAGTCGAACGCTCCGTGAGAACACCGGGGAGCTGTTTTTT.

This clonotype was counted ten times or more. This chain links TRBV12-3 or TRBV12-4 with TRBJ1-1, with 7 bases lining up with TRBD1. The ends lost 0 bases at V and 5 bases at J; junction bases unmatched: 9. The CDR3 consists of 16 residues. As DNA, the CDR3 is TGTGCCAGCAGTTTAGCCACTCGACAGGGTGGGACTGAAGCTTTCTTT. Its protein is CASSLATRQGGTEAFF.

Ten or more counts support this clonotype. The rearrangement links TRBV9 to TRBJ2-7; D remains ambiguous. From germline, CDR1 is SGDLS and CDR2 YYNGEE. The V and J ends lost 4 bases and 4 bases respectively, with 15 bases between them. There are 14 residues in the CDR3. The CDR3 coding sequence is TGTGCCAGCAGCCCATCCCCGTCCGGTTACGAGCAGTACTTC. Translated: CASSPSPSGYEQYF.

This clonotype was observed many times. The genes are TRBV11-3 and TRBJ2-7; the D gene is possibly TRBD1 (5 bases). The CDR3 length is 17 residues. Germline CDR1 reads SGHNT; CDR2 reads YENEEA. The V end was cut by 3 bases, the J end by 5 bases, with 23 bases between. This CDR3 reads CASSFSSNQGFAHEQYF. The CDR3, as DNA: TGTGCCAGCAGCTTCTCGAGTAATCAGGGTTTCGCCCACGAGCAGTACTTC.

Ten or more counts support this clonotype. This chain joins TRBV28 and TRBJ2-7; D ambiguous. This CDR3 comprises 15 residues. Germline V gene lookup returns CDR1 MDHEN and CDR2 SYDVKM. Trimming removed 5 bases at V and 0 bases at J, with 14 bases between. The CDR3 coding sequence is TGTGCCAGCAGTACACACTCGACGGCCTCCTACGAGCAGTACTTC. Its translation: CASSTHSTASYEQYF.

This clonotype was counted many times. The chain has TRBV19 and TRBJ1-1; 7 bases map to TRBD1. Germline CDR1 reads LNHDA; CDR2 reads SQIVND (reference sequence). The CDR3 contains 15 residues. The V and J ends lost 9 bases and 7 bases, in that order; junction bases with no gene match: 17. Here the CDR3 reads CASRSLDRPGSEAFF. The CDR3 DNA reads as TGTGCCAGCCGTTCTTTGGACAGGCCCGGGAGTGAAGCTTTCTTT. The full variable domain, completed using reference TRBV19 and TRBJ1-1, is DGGITQSPKYLFRKEGQNVTLSCEQNLNHDAMYWYRQDPGQGLRLIYYSQIVNDFQKGDIAEGYSVSREKKESFPLTVTSAQKNPTAFYLCASRSLDRPGSEAFFGQGTRLTVV.

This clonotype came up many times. The CDR3 reads CASSLVQDNEQFF. In nucleotides, the CDR3 is TGTGCCAGCAGTTTGGTGCAGGACAATGAGCAGTTCTTC. The chain uses TRBV28 and TRBJ2-1; D is uncertain. This CDR3 has 13 amino acids. Per the germline V gene, CDR1 is MDHEN and CDR2 is SYDVKM. V was trimmed by 3 bases and J by 5 bases, leaving 8 bases between them.

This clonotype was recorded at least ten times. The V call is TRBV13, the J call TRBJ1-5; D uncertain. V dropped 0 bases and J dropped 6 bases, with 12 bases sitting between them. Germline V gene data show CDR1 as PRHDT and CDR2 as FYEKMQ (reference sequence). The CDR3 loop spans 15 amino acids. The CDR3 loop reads CASSLGGTGRQPQHF. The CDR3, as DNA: TGTGCCAGCAGCTTAGGGGGAACCGGTCGTCAGCCCCAGCATTTT.

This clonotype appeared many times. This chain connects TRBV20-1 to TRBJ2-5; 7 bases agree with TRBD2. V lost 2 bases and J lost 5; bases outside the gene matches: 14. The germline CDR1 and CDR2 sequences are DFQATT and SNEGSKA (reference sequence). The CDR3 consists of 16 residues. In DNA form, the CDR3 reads TGCAGTGCTAGACCAACGCGGGTCGGGAGGAGGGAGACCCAGTACTTC. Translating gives CSARPTRVGRRETQYF.

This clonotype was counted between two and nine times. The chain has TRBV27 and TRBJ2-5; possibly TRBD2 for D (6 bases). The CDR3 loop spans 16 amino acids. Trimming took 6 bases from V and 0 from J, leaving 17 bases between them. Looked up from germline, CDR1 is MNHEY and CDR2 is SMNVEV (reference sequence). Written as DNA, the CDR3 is TGTGCCAGCAGCCGTTGGGGCGGGATCTACCAAGAGACCCAGTACTTC. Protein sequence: CASSRWGGIYQETQYF.

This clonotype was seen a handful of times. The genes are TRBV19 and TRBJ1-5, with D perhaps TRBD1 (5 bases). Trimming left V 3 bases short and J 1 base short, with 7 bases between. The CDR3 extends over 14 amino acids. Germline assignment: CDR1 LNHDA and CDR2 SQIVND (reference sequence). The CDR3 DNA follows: TGTGCCAGTAGTATGCGACAGAGCAATCAGCCCCAGCATTTT. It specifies CASSMRQSNQPQHF.

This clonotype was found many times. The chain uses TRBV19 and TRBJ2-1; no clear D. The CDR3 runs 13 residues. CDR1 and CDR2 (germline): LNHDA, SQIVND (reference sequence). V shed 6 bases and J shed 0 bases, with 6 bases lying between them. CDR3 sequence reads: CASRISSYNEQFF. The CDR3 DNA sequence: TGTGCCAGTAGGATTAGCTCCTACAATGAGCAGTTCTTC.

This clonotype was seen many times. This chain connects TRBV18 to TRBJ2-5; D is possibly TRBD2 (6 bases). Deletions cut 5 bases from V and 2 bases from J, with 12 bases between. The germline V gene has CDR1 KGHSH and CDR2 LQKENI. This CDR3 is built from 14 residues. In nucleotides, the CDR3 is TGTGCCAGCTCATCCCCCCGGGGGCAAGAGACCCAGTACTTC. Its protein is CASSSPRGQETQYF.

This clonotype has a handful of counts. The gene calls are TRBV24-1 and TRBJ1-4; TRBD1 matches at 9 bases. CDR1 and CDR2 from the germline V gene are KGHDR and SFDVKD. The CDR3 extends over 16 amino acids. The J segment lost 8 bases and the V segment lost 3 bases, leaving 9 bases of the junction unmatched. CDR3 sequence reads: CATSDPQQGAGEKLFF. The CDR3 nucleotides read TGTGCCACCAGTGATCCCCAACAGGGGGCTGGAGAAAAACTGTTTTTT.

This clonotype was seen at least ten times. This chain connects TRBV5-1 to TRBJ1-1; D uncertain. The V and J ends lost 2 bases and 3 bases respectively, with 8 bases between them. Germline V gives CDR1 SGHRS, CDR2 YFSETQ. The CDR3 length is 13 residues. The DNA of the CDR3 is TGCGCCAGCAGCTTCATCGCGGACACTGAAGCTTTCTTT. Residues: CASSFIADTEAFF.

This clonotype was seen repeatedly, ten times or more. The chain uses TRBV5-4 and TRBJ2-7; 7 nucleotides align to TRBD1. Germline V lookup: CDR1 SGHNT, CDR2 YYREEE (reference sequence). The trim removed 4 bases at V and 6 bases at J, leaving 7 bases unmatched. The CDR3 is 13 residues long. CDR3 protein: CASSRTGVGEQYF. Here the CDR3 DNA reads TGTGCCAGCAGCCGCACAGGGGTAGGCGAGCAGTACTTC.

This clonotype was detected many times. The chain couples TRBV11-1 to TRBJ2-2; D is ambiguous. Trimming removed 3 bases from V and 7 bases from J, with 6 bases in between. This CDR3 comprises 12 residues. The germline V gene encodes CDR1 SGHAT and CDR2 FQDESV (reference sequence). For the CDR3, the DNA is TGTGCCAGCAGCTTTGGGGTCGGGGAGCTGTTTTTT. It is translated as CASSFGVGELFF.